A selection of T cell receptor beta chains follows, all from one sample in a study of T-cell reconstitution after alpha-beta-depleted transplantation in children. Using its own MiXCR run on the PCR reads, TCRdb lists one record per CDR3 protein. The sample contains about 610,000 distinct CDR3 sequences, about 10% of which appear only once. Here the sequenced sample was PBMCs from the stem cell graft donor, taken from the stem cell graft. Receptors were obtained from a human donor who donated a stem cell graft to a child with acute myeloid leukemia. CDR3s include the opening cysteine and the closing phenylalanine or tryptophan. Each record gives: V gene, clone size, J gene, D gene, CDR3 protein, CDR3 DNA. D genes are given only for firm matches. A clone size is listed for some rows: how often the clone was seen (once, few, many), or a class if it is expanded.

TRBV6-2/TRBV6-3	many	TRBJ2-7	.	CASTPVGKPTYEQYF	TGTGCCAGCACCCCCGTGGGGAAGCCCACCTACGAGCAGTACTTC
TRBV28	.	TRBJ2-3	TRBD2	CASPPGLAGGRPSTDTQYF	TGTGCCAGCCCTCCGGGACTAGCGGGAGGCAGGCCTAGCACAGATACGCAGTATTTT
TRBV29-1	few	TRBJ2-5	.	CSVDGQKQETQYF	TGCAGCGTCGACGGACAGAAACAAGAGACCCAGTACTTC
TRBV9	.	TRBJ1-4	.	CASSVALFGEKLFF	TGTGCCAGCAGCGTAGCCCTCTTTGGTGAAAAACTGTTTTTT
TRBV20-1	many	TRBJ2-7	TRBD1	CSAMTGVEREQYF	TGCAGTGCTATGACAGGGGTGGAACGCGAGCAGTACTTC
TRBV7-2	.	TRBJ1-1	TRBD1	CASSLDRGSEAFF	TGTGCCAGCAGCCTGGACAGGGGGTCTGAAGCTTTCTTT
TRBV5-1	few	TRBJ2-3	TRBD1	CASSLGQGRNTDTQYF	TGCGCCAGCAGCTTGGGACAGGGCCGTAACACAGATACGCAGTATTTT
TRBV20-1	.	TRBJ2-2	TRBD2	CCAAGTSGRVYTGELFF	TGCTGTGCTGCCGGGACTAGCGGGAGGGTATACACCGGGGAGCTGTTTTTT
TRBV5-5	many	TRBJ2-3	.	CASSPTLLRSGTDTQYF	TGTGCCAGCAGCCCCACCCTTTTGCGGAGCGGCACAGATACGCAGTATTTT
TRBV12-3/TRBV12-4	many	TRBJ2-7	TRBD1	CASSLRGQAAYEQYF	TGTGCCAGCAGTCTCCGGGGACAGGCAGCCTACGAGCAGTACTTC
TRBV5-1	few	TRBJ1-6	TRBD1	CASSLDPQGLGYNSPLHF	TGCGCCAGCAGCCTCGATCCACAGGGGCTGGGTTATAATTCACCCCTCCACTTT
TRBV29-1	few	TRBJ2-7	.	CSVEVQAYEQYF	TGCAGCGTTGAGGTGCAGGCCTACGAGCAGTACTTC
TRBV5-1	few	TRBJ1-2	.	CASSSQGREGYTF	TGCGCCAGCAGCTCCCAGGGACGAGAAGGCTACACCTTC
TRBV2	few	TRBJ2-1	TRBD2	CASSNSGRAYNEQFF	TGTGCCAGCAGTAATAGCGGGAGGGCCTACAATGAGCAGTTCTTC
TRBV5-1	.	TRBJ2-2	.	CASSRTTGTGELFF	TGCGCCAGCAGCCGGACGACAGGCACCGGGGAGCTGTTTTTT
TRBV3-1	.	TRBJ2-7	TRBD2	CASSLLAGGPGSASYEQYF	TGTGCCAGCAGCCTTCTAGCGGGAGGGCCGGGGTCTGCATCCTACGAGCAGTACTTC
TRBV7-9	.	TRBJ2-1	TRBD2	CASSFISGTSGNEQFF	TGTGCCAGCAGCTTCATCTCCGGGACTAGCGGCAATGAGCAGTTCTTC
TRBV6-2/TRBV6-3	.	TRBJ2-1	TRBD2	CASSYSPGLAAYNEQFF	TGTGCCAGCAGTTACTCGCCGGGACTAGCGGCCTACAATGAGCAGTTCTTC
TRBV4-3	.	TRBJ1-1	TRBD1	CASSKGTGAPNTEAFF	TGCGCCAGCAGCAAAGGGACAGGGGCCCCGAACACTGAAGCTTTCTTT
TRBV20-1	few	TRBJ2-1	TRBD2	CSARSGALREQFF	TGCAGTGCTAGGAGCGGGGCCCTCAGGGAGCAGTTCTTC
TRBV28	.	TRBJ2-7	.	CASSLSRAGACEQYF	TGTGCCAGCAGTTTAAGTCGGGCGGGCGCCTGCGAGCAGTACTTC
TRBV29-1	many	TRBJ1-5	.	CSVAGAGSNQPQHF	TGCAGCGTTGCAGGGGCGGGAAGCAATCAGCCCCAGCATTTT
TRBV6-5	many	TRBJ1-2	.	CASSYSTGTDYGYTF	TGTGCCAGCAGTTACTCTACCGGGACGGATTATGGCTACACCTTC
TRBV5-1	many	TRBJ2-2	TRBD2	CASSLYGTSGGTGELFF	TGCGCCAGCAGCTTATACGGGACTAGCGGCGGTACCGGGGAGCTGTTTTTT
TRBV7-9	.	TRBJ1-5	.	CASSLELAPQHF	TGTGCCAGCAGCTTAGAATTGGCGCCCCAGCATTTT
TRBV2	few	TRBJ1-5	.	CASSPRDGGSNQPQHF	TGTGCCAGCAGTCCACGGGACGGCGGTAGCAATCAGCCCCAGCATTTT
TRBV12-3/TRBV12-4	many	TRBJ2-1	TRBD2	CASSLGGAGGYNEQFF	TGTGCCAGCAGCCTCGGTGGAGCGGGAGGGTACAATGAGCAGTTCTTC
TRBV4-3	few	TRBJ2-1	TRBD1	CASSQDPGQSSYNEQFF	TGCGCCAGCAGCCAAGATCCGGGACAGAGCTCCTACAATGAGCAGTTCTTC
TRBV7-9	.	TRBJ2-1	TRBD2	CASSLETSVNEQFF	TGTGCCAGCAGCTTAGAGACTAGCGTGAATGAGCAGTTCTTC
TRBV30	.	TRBJ2-1	.	CAWSVTPGQNQFF	TGTGCCTGGAGTGTAACCCCGGGCCAGAACCAGTTCTTC
TRBV5-4	few	TRBJ1-1	TRBD1	CASSSGQGRTEAFF	TGTGCCAGCAGCTCCGGACAGGGGAGAACTGAAGCTTTCTTT
TRBV29-1	.	TRBJ2-7	.	CSVVRSSSHEQYF	TGCAGCGTTGTTCGATCCTCTTCTCACGAGCAGTACTTC
TRBV6-5	.	TRBJ2-2	.	CASSKPGGSTGELFF	TGTGCCAGCAGCAAGCCCGGGGGAAGCACCGGGGAGCTGTTTTTT
TRBV5-1	few	TRBJ2-5	.	CASSGGWPANQETQYF	TGCGCCAGCAGCGGGGGTTGGCCTGCGAACCAAGAGACCCAGTACTTC
TRBV4-1	few	TRBJ1-5	.	CASSQDRFSNQPQHF	TGCGCCAGCAGCCAAGACAGGTTTAGCAATCAGCCCCAGCATTTT
TRBV7-9	many	TRBJ2-2	.	CASSPLGGELFF	TGCGCCAGCAGCCCCCTCGGCGGGGAGCTGTTTTTT
TRBV20-1	.	TRBJ2-2	TRBD2	CSARDQLAGVNTGELFF	TGCAGTGCTAGAGATCAACTAGCGGGAGTGAACACCGGGGAGCTGTTTTTT
TRBV6-5	many	TRBJ2-2	.	CASSYTGHDTGELFF	TGTGCCAGCAGTTACACAGGGCACGACACCGGGGAGCTGTTTTTT
TRBV7-2	few	TRBJ1-1	.	CASSLRDIEAFF	TGTGCCAGCAGCTTGAGGGATATTGAAGCTTTCTTT
TRBV7-8	few	TRBJ1-5	.	CASSFRGRVTQPQHF	TGTGCCAGCAGCTTTCGAGGGCGGGTAACTCAGCCCCAGCATTTT
TRBV20-1	many	TRBJ2-5	.	CSAPSPGQNQETQYF	TGCAGTGCTCCAAGTCCGGGACAAAACCAAGAGACCCAGTACTTC
TRBV20-1	few	TRBJ2-7	TRBD1	CSAMGQGSLYEQYF	TGCAGTGCCATGGGACAGGGGAGCCTATACGAGCAGTACTTC
TRBV20-1	.	TRBJ2-3	TRBD2	CSARPPLAGVPDTQYF	TGCAGTGCTAGGCCCCCACTAGCGGGAGTCCCAGATACGCAGTATTTT
TRBV5-1	.	TRBJ1-2	.	CASSLAFTASDGYTF	TGCGCCAGCAGCTTGGCCTTTACAGCTTCAGATGGCTACACCTTC
TRBV12-3/TRBV12-4	few	TRBJ2-2	TRBD2	CASRPGTSTGELFF	TGTGCCAGCAGACCCGGGACTAGCACCGGGGAGCTGTTTTTT
TRBV5-1	.	TRBJ1-6	.	CASSPGLTNSPLHF	TGCGCCAGCAGTCCGGGACTGACTAATTCACCCCTCCACTTT
TRBV5-1	.	TRBJ2-7	.	CASSLDWAYYEQYF	TGCGCCAGCAGCTTGGACTGGGCTTACTACGAGCAGTACTTC
TRBV7-8	.	TRBJ2-6	.	CASSLESQLAYSGANVLTF	TGTGCCAGCAGCTTAGAAAGCCAGTTGGCCTACTCTGGGGCCAACGTCCTGACTTTC
TRBV20-1	few	TRBJ1-5	.	CSARPILDSNQPQHF	TGCAGTGCTAGACCCATCTTGGATAGCAATCAGCCCCAGCATTTT
TRBV20-1	many	TRBJ2-7	.	CSARDLTPLSYEQYF	TGCAGTGCTAGAGATCTCACTCCTTTAAGCTACGAGCAGTACTTC
TRBV12-3/TRBV12-4	few	TRBJ2-7	TRBD1	CASSLGVGQGAYEQYF	TGTGCCAGCAGTTTAGGGGTGGGACAGGGAGCCTACGAGCAGTACTTC
TRBV3-1	few	TRBJ2-7	.	CASSQVLYEQYF	TGTGCCAGCAGCCAAGTTCTCTACGAGCAGTACTTC
TRBV12-3/TRBV12-4	many	TRBJ2-5	.	CASSFGTGAGETQYF	TGTGCCAGCAGTTTTGGGACCGGGGCTGGCGAGACCCAGTACTTC